This T cell receptor beta chain is drawn from a study of blood T cell repertoires in COVID-19. Two negative PCRs, clearance, or symptom resolution were required of recovered Cohort 3 donors. Authors' processing steps: Estimation of nucleated cell counts relied on the amplification of reference gene primers. Assay used: immunoSEQ multiplex PCR; TCRdb lists only in-frame clones, some missing. The V and J calls and clone size were taken over from that table, and D and trimming were inferred from the DNA. The table includes around 170,000 clones, less than 85% detected once. The CDR3 contains 15 residues. Germline CDR1 reads MGHDK; CDR2 reads SYGVNS. Trimming removed 3 bases at V and 6 bases at J, with 15 bases between.

V is TRBV25-1 and J is TRBJ2-1, with D tentatively TRBD1 (5 bases). This receptor was identified in a man in his fifties who had recovered from COVID-19. The sequenced sample consisted of PBMCs or T cells enriched from blood (not recorded which). CDR3 amino acids: CASSDPGSFTNEQFF. The DNA for the CDR3 is TGTGCCAGCAGTGATCCAGGGTCCTTTACCAATGAGCAGTTCTTC.